The clone carrying this T cell receptor beta chain appeared once. The antigen is undetermined. Mismatch with germline at one junction end may stem from a read error. This record belongs to a study of blood T cells in healthy people across ages. Then a second PCR, running roughly 7 to 11 cycles, was carried out with a sample-barcoded 5' primer and a J-beta primer mix. TCRdb used MiXCR to reprocess the 5' RACE reads, holding one entry per CDR3 protein. This table has about 1.5 million distinct CDR3 sequences, less than 45% appearing once. Study-level findings and limits: Older age went with lower TCR beta diversity per million T cells, in a roughly linear way. Estimated diversity across one million T cells was deemed an underestimate. Not knowing donor CMV status may have confounded expanded clonotype changes.

Source material: blood. This TCR derives from a woman between 18 and 29 years old in good health.

The CDR3 nucleotides read TGCAACGTTTTACTTGCGGCCACAGATACGCAGTATTTT. Translating gives CNVLLAATDTQYF. The chain recombines TRBV29-1 with TRBJ2-3; D remains ambiguous. The CDR3 is 13 amino acids. From germline, CDR1 is SQVTM and CDR2 ANQGSEA.